This T cell receptor (beta chain) was obtained from a study of human T cells and chemical hapten exposure. Study overall: The study sensitized with 2% DPC on a roughly 2 cm by roughly 2 cm patch of upper inner arm skin.

It was the library that attached unique molecular identifiers to individual cDNA molecules. In the original processing: Per-sample TCR counts ranged from roughly 23,224 to 750,000, median roughly 96,000. TCRdb reprocessed the RACE reads with MiXCR, giving one entry per CDR3 protein. These V and J calls originate from TCRdb's pipeline instead of the authors' own analysis. This table has around 71,000 distinct CDR3 sequences, roughly 9.2% appearing once. The time point denotes: patch test 1, 2 weeks after DPC sensitization. Treatment reported: therapeutic diphenylcyclopropenone sensitization with weekly scalp DPC. This CDR3 is 17 amino acids long. CDR1 SGDLS and CDR2 YYNGEE come from the germline V gene. Trimming shortened V by 5 bases and J by 0 bases, and 19 bases separated the two germline ends. This clonotype came up many times.

The gene calls are TRBV9 and TRBJ2-3; D is perhaps TRBD2 (6 bases). The source of this sequence is a woman aged 40 to 50 with alopecia areata. Some clones in this sample may be carry-over from other donors' samples. The sample here was whole blood, taken in connection with sensitization to the hapten diphenylcyclopropenone (DPC). The CDR3 region is CASSAPGGELSTDTQYF. The CDR3 bases are TGTGCCAGCAGTGCCCCGGGCGGGGAGCTTAGCACAGATACGCAGTATTTT.